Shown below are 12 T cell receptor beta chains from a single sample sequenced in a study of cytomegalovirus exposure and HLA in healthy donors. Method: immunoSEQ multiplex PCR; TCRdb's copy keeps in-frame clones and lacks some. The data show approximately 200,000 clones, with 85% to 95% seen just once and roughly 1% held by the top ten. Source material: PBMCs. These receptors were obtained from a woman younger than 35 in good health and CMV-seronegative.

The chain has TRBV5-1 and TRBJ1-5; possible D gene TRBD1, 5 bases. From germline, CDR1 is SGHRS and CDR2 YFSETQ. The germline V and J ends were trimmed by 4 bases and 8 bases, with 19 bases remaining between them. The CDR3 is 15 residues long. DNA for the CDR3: TGCGCCAGCAGCCCCGGGGGGTGGGACGGAGAGCCCCAGCATTTT. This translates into CASSPGGWDGEPQHF.

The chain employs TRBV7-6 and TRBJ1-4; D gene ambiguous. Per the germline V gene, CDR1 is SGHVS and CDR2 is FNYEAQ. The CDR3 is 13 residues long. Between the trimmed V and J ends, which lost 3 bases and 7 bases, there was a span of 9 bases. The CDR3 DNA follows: TGTGCCAGCAGCTTCCGTGAGGGTGAAAAACTGTTTTTT. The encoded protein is CASSFREGEKLFF.

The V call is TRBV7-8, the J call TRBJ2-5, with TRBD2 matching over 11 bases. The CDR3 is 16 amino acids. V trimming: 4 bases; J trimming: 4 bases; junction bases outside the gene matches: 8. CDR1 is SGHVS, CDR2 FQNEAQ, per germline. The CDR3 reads CASSYSSGRATETQYF. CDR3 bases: TGTGCCAGCAGCTACAGTAGCGGGAGGGCCACAGAGACCCAGTACTTC. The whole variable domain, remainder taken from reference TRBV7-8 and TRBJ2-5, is GAGVSQSPRYKVAKRGQDVALRCDPISGHVSLFWYQQALGQGPEFLTYFQNEAQLDKSGLPSDRFFAERPEGSVSTLKIQRTQQEDSAVYLCASSYSSGRATETQYFGPGTRLLVL.

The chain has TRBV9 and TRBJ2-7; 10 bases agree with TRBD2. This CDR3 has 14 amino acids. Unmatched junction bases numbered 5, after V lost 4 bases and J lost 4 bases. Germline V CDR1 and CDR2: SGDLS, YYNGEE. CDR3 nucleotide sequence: TGTGCCAGCAGCCTCAGCGGGAGGGGTTACGAGCAGTACTTC. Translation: CASSLSGRGYEQYF. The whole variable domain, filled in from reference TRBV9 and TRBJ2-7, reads DSGVTQTPKHLITATGQRVTLRCSPRSGDLSVYWYQQSLDQGLQFLIQYYNGEERAKGNILERFSAQQFPDLHSELNLSSLELGDSALYFCASSLSGRGYEQYFGPGTRLTVT.

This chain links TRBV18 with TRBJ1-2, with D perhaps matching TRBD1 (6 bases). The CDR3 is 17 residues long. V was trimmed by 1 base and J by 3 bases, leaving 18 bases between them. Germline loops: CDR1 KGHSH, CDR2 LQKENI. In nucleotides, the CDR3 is TGTGCCAGCTCACCACGGGCCCACAGGGTTGGGGACTATGGCTACACCTTC. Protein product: CASSPRAHRVGDYGYTF.

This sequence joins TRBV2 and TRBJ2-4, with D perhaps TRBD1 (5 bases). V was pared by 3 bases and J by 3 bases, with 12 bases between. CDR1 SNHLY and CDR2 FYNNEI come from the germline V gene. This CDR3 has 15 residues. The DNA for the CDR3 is TGTGCCAGCAGTGACAAGGGGCTGGACAAAAACATTCAGTACTTC. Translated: CASSDKGLDKNIQYF.

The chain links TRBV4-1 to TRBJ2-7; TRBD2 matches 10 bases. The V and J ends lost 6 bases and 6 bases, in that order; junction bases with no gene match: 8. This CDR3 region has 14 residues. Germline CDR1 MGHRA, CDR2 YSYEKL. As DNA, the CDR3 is TGCGCCAGCAGGCCAGCGGGAGGGCCGGGCGAGCAGTACTTC. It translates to CASRPAGGPGEQYF.

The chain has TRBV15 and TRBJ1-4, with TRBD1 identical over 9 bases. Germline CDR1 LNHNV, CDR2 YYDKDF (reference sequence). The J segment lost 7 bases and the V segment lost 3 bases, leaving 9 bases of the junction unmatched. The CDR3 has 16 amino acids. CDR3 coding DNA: TGTGCCACCAGCAGGTCGGGGGACAGGGCCGGTGAAAAACTGTTTTTT. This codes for CATSRSGDRAGEKLFF.

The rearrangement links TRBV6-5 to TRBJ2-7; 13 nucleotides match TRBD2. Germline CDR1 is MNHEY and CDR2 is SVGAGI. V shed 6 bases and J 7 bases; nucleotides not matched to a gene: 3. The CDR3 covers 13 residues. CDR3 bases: TGTGCCAGCAGAGGACTAGCGGGAGATGAGCAGTACTTC. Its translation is CASRGLAGDEQYF.

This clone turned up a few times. CDR3 DNA sequence: TGTGCCAGTAGCGGGAGCCTCACCGGGGAGCTGTTTTTT. Protein: CASSGSLTGELFF. V and J are TRBV25-1 and TRBJ2-2; TRBD2 agrees at 9 bases. The CDR3 spans 13 residues. Germline V CDR1 and CDR2: MGHDK, SYGVNS. Unmatched junction bases numbered 3, after V lost 9 bases and J lost 4 bases.

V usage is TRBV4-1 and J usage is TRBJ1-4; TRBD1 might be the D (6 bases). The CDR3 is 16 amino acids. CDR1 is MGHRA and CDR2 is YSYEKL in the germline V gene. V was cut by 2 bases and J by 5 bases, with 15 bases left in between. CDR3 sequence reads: CASSQMGGARNEKLFF. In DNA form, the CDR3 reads TGCGCCAGCAGCCAAATGGGGGGGGCTAGAAATGAAAAACTGTTTTTT.

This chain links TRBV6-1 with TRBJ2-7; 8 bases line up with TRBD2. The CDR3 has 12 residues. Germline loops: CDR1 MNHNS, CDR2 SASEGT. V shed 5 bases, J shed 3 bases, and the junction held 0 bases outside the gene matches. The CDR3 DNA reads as TGTGCCAGCAGTAGCGGGAGCTACGAGCAGTACTTC. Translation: CASSSGSYEQYF.